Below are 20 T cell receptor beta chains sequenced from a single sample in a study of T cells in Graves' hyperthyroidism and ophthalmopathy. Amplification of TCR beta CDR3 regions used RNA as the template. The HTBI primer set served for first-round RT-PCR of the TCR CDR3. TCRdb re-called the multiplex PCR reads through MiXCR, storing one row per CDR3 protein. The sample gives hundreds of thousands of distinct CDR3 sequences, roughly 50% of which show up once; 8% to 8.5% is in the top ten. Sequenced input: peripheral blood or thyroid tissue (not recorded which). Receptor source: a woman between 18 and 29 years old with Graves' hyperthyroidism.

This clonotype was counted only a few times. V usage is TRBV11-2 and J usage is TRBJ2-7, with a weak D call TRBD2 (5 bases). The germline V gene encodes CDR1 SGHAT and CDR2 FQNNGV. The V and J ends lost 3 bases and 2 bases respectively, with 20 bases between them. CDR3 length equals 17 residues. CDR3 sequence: CASSLEAGRWSPYEQYF. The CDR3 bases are TGTGCCAGCAGCTTGGAGGCAGGCCGATGGAGTCCCTACGAGCAGTACTTC.

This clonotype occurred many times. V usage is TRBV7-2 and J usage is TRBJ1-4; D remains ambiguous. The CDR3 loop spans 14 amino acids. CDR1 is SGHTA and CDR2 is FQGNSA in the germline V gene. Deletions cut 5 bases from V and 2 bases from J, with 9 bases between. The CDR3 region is CASSRDWTNEKLFF. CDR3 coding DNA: TGTGCCAGCAGCAGGGATTGGACTAATGAAAAACTGTTTTTT.

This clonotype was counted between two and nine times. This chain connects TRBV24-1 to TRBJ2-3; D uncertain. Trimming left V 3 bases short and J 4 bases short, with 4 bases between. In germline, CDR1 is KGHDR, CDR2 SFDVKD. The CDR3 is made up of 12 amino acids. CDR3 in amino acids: CATSDASDTQYF. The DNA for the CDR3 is TGTGCCACCAGTGATGCATCAGATACGCAGTATTTT.

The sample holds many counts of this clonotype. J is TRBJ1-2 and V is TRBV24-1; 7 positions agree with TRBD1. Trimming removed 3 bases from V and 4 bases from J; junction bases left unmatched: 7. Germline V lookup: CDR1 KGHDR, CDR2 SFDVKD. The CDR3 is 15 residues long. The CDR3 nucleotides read TGTGCCACCAGTGATGCGACAGGGACTAGCTATGGCTACACCTTC. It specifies CATSDATGTSYGYTF.

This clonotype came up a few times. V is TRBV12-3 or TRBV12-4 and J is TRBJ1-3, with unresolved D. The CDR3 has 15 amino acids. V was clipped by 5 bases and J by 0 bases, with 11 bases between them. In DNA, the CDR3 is TGTGCCAGCAGTACCGACAACTTCTCTGGAAACACCATATATTTT. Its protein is CASSTDNFSGNTIYF.

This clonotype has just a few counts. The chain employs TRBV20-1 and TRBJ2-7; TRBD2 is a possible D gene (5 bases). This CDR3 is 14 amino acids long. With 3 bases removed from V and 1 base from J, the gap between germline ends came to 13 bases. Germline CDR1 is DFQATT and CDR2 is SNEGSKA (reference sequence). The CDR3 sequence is CSASVRPGSYEQYF. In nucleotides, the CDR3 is TGCAGTGCTAGTGTCCGCCCGGGGTCCTACGAGCAGTACTTC.

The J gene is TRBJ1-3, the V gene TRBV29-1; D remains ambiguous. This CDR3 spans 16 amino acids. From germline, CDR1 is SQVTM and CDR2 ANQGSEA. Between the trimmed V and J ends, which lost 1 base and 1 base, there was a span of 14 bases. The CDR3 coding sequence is TGCAGCGTTGAAGGGCTTAATAGCGGATCTGGAAACACCATATATTTT. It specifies CSVEGLNSGSGNTIYF.

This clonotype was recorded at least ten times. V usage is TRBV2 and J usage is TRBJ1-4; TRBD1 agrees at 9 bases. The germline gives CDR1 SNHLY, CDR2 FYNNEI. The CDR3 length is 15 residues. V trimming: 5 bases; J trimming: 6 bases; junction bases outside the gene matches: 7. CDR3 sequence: CASSKRTGVDEKLFF. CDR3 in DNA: TGTGCCAGCAGTAAAAGGACAGGGGTGGATGAAAAACTGTTTTTT. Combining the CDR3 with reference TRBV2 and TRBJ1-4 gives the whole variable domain EPEVTQTPSHQVTQMGQEVILRCVPISNHLYFYWYRQILGQKVEFLVSFYNNEISEKSEIFDDQFSVERPDGSNFTLKIRSTKLEDSAMYFCASSKRTGVDEKLFFGSGTQLSVL.

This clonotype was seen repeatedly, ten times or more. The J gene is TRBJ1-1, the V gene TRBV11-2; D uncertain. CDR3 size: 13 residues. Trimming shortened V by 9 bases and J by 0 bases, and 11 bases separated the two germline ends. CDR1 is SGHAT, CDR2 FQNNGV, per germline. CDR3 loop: CASSAGLNTEAFF. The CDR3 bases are TGTGCCAGTTCGGCGGGTTTGAACACTGAAGCTTTCTTT.

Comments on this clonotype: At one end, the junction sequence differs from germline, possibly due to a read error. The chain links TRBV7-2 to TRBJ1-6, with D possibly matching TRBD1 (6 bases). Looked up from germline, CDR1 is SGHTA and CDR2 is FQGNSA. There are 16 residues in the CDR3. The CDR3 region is CASSQGALKGGSPLHF. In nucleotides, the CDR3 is TGCGCCAGCAGCCAAGGCGCGTTAAAGGGGGGCTCACCCCTCCACTTT.

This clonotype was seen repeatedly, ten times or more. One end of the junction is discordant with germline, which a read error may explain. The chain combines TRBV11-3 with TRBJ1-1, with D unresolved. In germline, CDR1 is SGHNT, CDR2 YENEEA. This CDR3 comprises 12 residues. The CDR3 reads CASSLEYTEAFF. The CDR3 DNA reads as TGTGCCAGCAGCCTAGAGTACACTGAAGCTTTCTTT.

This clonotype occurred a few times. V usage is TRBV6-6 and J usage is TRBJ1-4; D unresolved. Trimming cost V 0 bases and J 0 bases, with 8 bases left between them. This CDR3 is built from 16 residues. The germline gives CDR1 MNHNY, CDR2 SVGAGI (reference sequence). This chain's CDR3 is CASSYSTAATNEKLFF. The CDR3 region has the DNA TGTGCCAGCAGTTACTCCACAGCCGCAACTAATGAAAAACTGTTTTTT.

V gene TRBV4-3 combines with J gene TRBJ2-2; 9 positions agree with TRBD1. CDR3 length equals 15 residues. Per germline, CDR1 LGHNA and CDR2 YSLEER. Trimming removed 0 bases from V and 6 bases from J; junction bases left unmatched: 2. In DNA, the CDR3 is TGCGCCAGCAGCCAAGAAGACAGGGGGTCCGGGGAGCTGTTTTTT. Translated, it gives CASSQEDRGSGELFF.

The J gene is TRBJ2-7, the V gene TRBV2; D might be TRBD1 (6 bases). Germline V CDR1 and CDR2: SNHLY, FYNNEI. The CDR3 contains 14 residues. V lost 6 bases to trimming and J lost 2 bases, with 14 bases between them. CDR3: CASRENWTAYEQYF. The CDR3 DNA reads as TGTGCCAGCAGGGAAAATTGGACAGCCTACGAGCAGTACTTC.

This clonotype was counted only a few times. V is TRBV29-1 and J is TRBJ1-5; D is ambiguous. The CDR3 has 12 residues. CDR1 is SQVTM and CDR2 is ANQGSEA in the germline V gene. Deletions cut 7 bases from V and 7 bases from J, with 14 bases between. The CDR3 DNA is TGCAGCGACACCCCCGATGGCCAGCCCCAGCATTTT. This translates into CSDTPDGQPQHF.

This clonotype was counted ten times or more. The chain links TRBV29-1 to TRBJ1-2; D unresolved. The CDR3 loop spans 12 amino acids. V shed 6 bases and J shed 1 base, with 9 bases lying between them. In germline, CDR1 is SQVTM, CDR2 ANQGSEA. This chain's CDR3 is CSVSLINYGYTF. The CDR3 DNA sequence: TGCAGCGTCTCCCTCATTAACTATGGCTACACCTTC.

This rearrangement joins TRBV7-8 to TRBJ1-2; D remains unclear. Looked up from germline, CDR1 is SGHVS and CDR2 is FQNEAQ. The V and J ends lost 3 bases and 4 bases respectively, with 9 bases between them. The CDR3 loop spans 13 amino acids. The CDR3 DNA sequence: TGTGCCAGCAGCTTGTCCCATGGCTATGGCTACACCTTC. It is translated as CASSLSHGYGYTF.

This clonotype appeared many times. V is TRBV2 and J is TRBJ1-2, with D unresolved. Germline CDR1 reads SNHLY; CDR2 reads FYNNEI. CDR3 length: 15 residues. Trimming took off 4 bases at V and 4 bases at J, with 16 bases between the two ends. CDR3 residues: CASSVPDAVGYGYTF. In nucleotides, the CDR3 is TGTGCCAGCAGTGTCCCTGATGCAGTGGGCTATGGCTACACCTTC.

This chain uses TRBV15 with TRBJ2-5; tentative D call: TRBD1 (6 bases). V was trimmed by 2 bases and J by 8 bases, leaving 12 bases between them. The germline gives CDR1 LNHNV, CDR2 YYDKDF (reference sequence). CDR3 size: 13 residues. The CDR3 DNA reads TGTGCCACCAGCAGAAGGGGGAGAGGTACCCAGTACTTC. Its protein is CATSRRGRGTQYF.

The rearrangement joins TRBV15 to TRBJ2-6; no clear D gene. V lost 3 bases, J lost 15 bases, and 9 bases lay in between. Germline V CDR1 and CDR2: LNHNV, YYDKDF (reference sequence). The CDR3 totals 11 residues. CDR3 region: CATSRPPYLTF. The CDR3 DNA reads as TGTGCCACCAGCAGGCCGCCCTACCTGACTTTC.